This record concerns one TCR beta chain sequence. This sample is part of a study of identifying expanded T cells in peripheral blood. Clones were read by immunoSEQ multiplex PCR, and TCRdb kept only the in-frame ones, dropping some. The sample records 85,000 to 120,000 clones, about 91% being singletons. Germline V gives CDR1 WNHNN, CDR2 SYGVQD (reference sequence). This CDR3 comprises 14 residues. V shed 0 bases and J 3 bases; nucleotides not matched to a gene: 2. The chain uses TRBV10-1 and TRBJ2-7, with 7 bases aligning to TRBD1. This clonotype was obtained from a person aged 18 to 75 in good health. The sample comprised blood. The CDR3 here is CASSESTGFYEQYF. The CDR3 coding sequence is TGCGCCAGCAGTGAGTCGACAGGGTTCTACGAGCAGTACTTC.